This T cell receptor beta chain was retrieved from a study of blood T cell repertoires in COVID-19. Overall study context: The United States, Italy and Spain supplied acute and convalescent COVID-19 samples.

Germline values: CDR1 MNHEY, CDR2 SVGAGI. Trimming removed 2 bases from V and 2 bases from J, with 13 bases in between. CDR3 length equals 15 residues. Per the authors' pipeline: From reference gene primer amplification, estimates of nucleated cell counts were derived. TCRdb's table, derived via immunoSEQ multiplex PCR, lists solely in-frame clones and lacks some. For V, J and clone size, that table is used; D and trimming come from the DNA. Of more than 90,000 clones detected, about 87% appear once; the ten largest clones hold roughly 11%. The J gene is TRBJ2-7, the V gene TRBV6-5, with D maybe TRBD1 (6 bases). Material for sequencing was peripheral blood. The sequence was obtained from a woman in her thirties with acute or convalescent COVID-19. The CDR3 is CASSYQQGIPYEQYF. The CDR3 DNA sequence: TGTGCCAGCAGTTACCAACAGGGAATCCCCTACGAGCAGTACTTC.